The subject of this entry is one TCR beta chain. This CDR3 fails to terminate in the conserved phenylalanine or tryptophan, so it likely reflects a read error. It is unclear where the CDR3 begins or ends on the DNA, so no DNA is shown, and the CDR3 is as TCRdb lists it. Bulk libraries came from a prior protocol with listed TCR primers. Via MiXCR, TCRdb re-called the PCR reads, giving one row per CDR3 protein. The sample carries approximately 54,000 distinct CDR3 sequences, 25% recorded once. The sample is drawn from a study of molecular identifiers for immune sequencing clone quantification. The CDR3 numbers 11 amino acids, ends counted. The V gene's germline CDR1 is DFQATT and CDR2 SNEGSKA (reference sequence). The authors sorted naive CD8 T cells as CD8+CD4-CCR7+CD45RA+.

The sequenced material came from naive CD8+ T cells from blood, with Jurkat cell RNA spiked in. Described subset: FACS-sorted CD8+CD4-CCR7+CD45RA+ naive T cells. The clonotype was recovered from a human donor in good health. Some libraries in this study had Jurkat cell RNA spiked in. The J gene is TRBJ2-2, the V gene TRBV20-1; the tabulated D call, TRBD1, remains unverified against the DNA. The CDR3 protein is CSARGGGELKY.